This paragraph reports one TCR beta chain. What it binds is not known. A quantity of about 0.5 to 1 ug RNA underwent reverse transcription using random hexamers. From the immunoSEQ multiplex PCR reads, TCRdb called clonotypes with MiXCR, one entry per CDR3 protein. The table records over 95,000 distinct CDR3 sequences, 80% to 95% of them present only once. The data were obtained in a study of CD8 T cells in Susac syndrome. The germline V gene encodes CDR1 SGHRS and CDR2 YFSETQ. The trim removed 5 bases at V and 5 bases at J, leaving 8 bases unmatched. This CDR3 is 14 amino acids long. Study-level results: The study acknowledged a relatively small number of individuals in its TCR sequencing and HLA analysis.

The rearrangement links TRBV5-1 to TRBJ2-7, with 9 bases matching TRBD1. The sample was CD4+ T cells from PBMCs. This receptor was identified in a human donor in good health. The CDR3 here is CASSPGTGLHEQYF. The CDR3 coding sequence is TGCGCCAGCAGTCCGGGGACAGGGCTCCACGAGCAGTACTTC. The variable domain in full, with the rest retrieved from reference TRBV5-1 and TRBJ2-7, is KAGVTQTPRYLIKTRGQQVTLSCSPISGHRSVSWYQQTPGQGLQFLFEYFSETQRNKGNFPGRFSGRQFSNSRSEMNVSTLELGDSALYLCASSPGTGLHEQYFGPGTRLTVT.